A selection of T cell receptor beta chains follows, all from one sample in a study of T-cell reconstitution after alpha-beta-depleted transplantation in children. TCRdb used MiXCR to reprocess the PCR reads, holding one entry per CDR3 protein. This repertoire shows 60,000 to 70,000 distinct CDR3 sequences, 4.9% found once; its top ten account for about 20%. This specimen was PBMCs, mostly from graft donor cells, taken 180 days after TCRalphabeta/CD19-depleted stem cell transplant. These receptors were collected from a boy younger than two who had a stem cell transplant for acute myeloid leukemia, so the T cells may come from the graft donor. CDR3s include the opening cysteine and the closing phenylalanine or tryptophan. Each record gives: V gene, J gene, CDR3 protein.

TRBV12-3/TRBV12-4	TRBJ2-6	CASSHDRSGANVLTF
TRBV5-1	TRBJ1-6	CASSLEEGSRSPLHF
TRBV4-2	TRBJ2-1	CASSPGARPHNEQFF
TRBV11-3	TRBJ2-7	CASSRGGTGSSYEQYF
TRBV7-7	TRBJ2-5	CASSFRGVETQYF
TRBV19	TRBJ2-5	CASSTSGFEETQYF
TRBV4-3	TRBJ2-1	CASSLQFSRDQAYNEQFF
TRBV12-3/TRBV12-4	TRBJ2-1	CASSLWSSGVNEQFF
TRBV3-1	TRBJ2-3	CASSQAPDPQLDTQYF
TRBV3-1	TRBJ1-2	CASSQGIPWTGNGYTF
TRBV7-9	TRBJ1-2	CASSLFPRRYYGYTF
TRBV20-1	TRBJ2-7	CSARGGTQAAYEQYF
TRBV6-2/TRBV6-3	TRBJ1-5	CASSYGGNSNQPQHF
TRBV6-5	TRBJ1-1	CASSYSAIGQAFF
TRBV4-3	TRBJ2-7	CASSQVYRGDEQYF
TRBV9	TRBJ2-1	CASSASAGAGYNEQFF
TRBV7-9	TRBJ1-1	CASSHGQANTEAFF
TRBV20-1	TRBJ2-3	CSARVPGRTDTQYF
TRBV7-9	TRBJ1-2	CASSLALAYDGYTF
TRBV7-6	TRBJ2-7	CASSLPYEQYF
TRBV6-1	TRBJ2-1	CASSSRDRAINEQFF
TRBV5-1	TRBJ2-2	CASSFGQLNTGELFF
TRBV4-3	TRBJ2-5	CASSRLAEETQYF
TRBV9	TRBJ2-3	CASSPAGTRTPADTQYF
TRBV20-1	TRBJ2-7	CSARAWDRATYEQYF
TRBV29-1	TRBJ1-1	CSVVTAGDGTEAFF
TRBV28	TRBJ1-5	CASSLPDRVGNQPQHF
TRBV12-3/TRBV12-4	TRBJ2-5	CASSRGWRGPQETQYF
TRBV12-3/TRBV12-4	TRBJ1-5	CASSSGQPNQPQHF